This T cell receptor beta chain was identified during a study of long-term antiretroviral therapy in people with HIV. Background on the study: The earliest samples came about a decade before the 2015 immediate-ART recommendation.

Remarks on this clone: The target antigen is unknown.

Samples were assayed with immunoSEQ v3.0 at survey level. Sequencing was performed with immunoSEQ multiplex PCR; in TCRdb, only in-frame clones are kept and a portion is missing. This sample has about 20,000 clones, with about 85% found just once. Trimming cost V 3 bases and J 1 base, with 7 bases left between them. Germline CDR1 is ENHRY and CDR2 is SYGVKD. The CDR3 sequence is 14 residues long. The study's findings and limits: The data indicate that diversity increased after ART but remained below transplant donor controls.

The sample was unsorted PBMCs, taken 1.9 years after starting antiretroviral therapy. The V and J genes are TRBV10-3 and TRBJ1-5; D gene uncertain. The sequence was obtained from a woman in her 50s with HIV. The CDR3 reads CAISDGGSNQPQHF. Written as DNA, the CDR3 is TGTGCCATCAGTGATGGTGGGAGCAATCAGCCCCAGCATTTT.